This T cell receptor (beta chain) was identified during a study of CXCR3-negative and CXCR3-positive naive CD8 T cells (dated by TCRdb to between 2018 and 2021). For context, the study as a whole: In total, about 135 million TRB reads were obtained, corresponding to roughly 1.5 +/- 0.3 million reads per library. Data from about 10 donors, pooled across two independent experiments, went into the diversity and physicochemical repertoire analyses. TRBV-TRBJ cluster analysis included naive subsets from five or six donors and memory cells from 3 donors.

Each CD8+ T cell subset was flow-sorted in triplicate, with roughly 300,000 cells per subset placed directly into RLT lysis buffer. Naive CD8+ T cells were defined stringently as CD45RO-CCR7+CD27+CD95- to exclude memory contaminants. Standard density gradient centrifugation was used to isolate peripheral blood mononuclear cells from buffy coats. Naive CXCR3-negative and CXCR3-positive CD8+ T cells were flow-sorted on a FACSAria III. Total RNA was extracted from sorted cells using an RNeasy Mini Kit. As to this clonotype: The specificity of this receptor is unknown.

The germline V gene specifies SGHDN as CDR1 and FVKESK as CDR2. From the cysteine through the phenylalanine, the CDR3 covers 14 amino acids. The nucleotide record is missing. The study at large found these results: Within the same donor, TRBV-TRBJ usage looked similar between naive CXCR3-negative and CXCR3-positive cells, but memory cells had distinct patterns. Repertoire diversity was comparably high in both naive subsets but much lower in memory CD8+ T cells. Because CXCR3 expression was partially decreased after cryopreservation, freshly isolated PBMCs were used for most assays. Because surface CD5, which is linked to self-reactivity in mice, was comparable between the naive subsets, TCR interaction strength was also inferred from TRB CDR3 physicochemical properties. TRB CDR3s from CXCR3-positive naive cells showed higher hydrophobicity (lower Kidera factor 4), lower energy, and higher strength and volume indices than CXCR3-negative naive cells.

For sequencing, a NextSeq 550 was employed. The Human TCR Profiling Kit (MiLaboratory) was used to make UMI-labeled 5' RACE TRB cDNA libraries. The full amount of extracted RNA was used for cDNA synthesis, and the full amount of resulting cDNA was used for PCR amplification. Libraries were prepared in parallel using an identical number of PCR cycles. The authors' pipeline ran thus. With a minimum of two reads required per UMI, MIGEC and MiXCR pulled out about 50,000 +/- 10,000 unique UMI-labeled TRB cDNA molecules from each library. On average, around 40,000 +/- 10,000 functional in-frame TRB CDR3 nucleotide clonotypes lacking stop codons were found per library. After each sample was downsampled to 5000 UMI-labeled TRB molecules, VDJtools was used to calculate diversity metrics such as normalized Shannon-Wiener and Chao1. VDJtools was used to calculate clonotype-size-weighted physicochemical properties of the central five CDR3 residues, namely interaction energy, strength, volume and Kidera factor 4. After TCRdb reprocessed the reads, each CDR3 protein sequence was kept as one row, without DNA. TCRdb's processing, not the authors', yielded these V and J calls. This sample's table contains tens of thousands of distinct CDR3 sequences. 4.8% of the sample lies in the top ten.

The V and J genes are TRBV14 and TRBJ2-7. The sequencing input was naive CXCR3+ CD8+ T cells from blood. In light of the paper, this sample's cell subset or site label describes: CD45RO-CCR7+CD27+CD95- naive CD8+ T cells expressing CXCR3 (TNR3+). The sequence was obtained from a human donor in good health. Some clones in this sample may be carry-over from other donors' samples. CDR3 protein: CASSHRVHGYEQYF.